A single sample is the source of the 26 T cell receptor beta chains below, sequenced in a study of blood T cell repertoires in COVID-19. Only in-frame clones appear in the TCRdb table, and some are missing; sequencing was by immunoSEQ multiplex PCR. Of some 75,000 clones listed, around nine tenths were seen once; the top ten hold around 0.6%. The sequenced sample was peripheral blood. These receptor sequences come from a man between 60 and 70 years old with acute or convalescent COVID-19.

The chain is built from TRBV19 and TRBJ2-7; 7 nucleotides line up with TRBD1. J lost 5 bases, V lost 10 bases, and 5 bases had no gene match. The germline V gene encodes CDR1 LNHDA and CDR2 SQIVND (reference sequence). The CDR3 totals 11 residues. CDR3 residues: CATRQGDEQYF. The CDR3 DNA reads TGTGCCACCCGACAGGGCGACGAGCAGTACTTC.

This clone was counted a few times. CDR3 DNA sequence: TGCGCCAGCAGCCAGGGGACAGTGACTAACACTGAAGCTTTCTTT. Amino acids: CASSQGTVTNTEAFF. The chain combines TRBV4-1 with TRBJ1-1; TRBD1 matches at 7 bases. The CDR3 totals 15 residues. J was trimmed by 2 bases and V by 3 bases; bases with no gene match: 6. The germline gives CDR1 MGHRA, CDR2 YSYEKL.

The chain combines TRBV5-8 with TRBJ2-5; D might be TRBD2 (5 bases). CDR1 is SGHTS, CDR2 YDEGEE, per germline. The CDR3 consists of 12 residues. V was cut by 5 bases and J by 4 bases, with 9 bases left in between. The CDR3 protein is CASRFRGETQYF. DNA of the CDR3: TGTGCCAGCAGATTCCGGGGAGAGACCCAGTACTTC.

The rearrangement uses TRBV15 and TRBJ2-1, with TRBD2 matching 13 bases. The germline CDR1 and CDR2 sequences are LNHNV and YYDKDF (reference sequence). The CDR3 loop spans 16 amino acids. J gave up 8 bases and V 4 bases, and 8 bases lay outside the gene matches. The CDR3 here is CATSTRTSGSSDEQFF. The CDR3 DNA sequence: TGTGCCACCAGCACTCGGACTAGCGGGAGTAGTGATGAGCAGTTCTTC.

V is TRBV10-3 and J is TRBJ1-4; 7 nucleotides agree with TRBD1. Germline lookup yields CDR1 ENHRY and CDR2 SYGVKD. The CDR3 runs 13 residues. With 9 bases clipped from V and 8 bases from J, the junction kept 9 bases outside the gene matches. The CDR3 DNA is TGTGCCATTAGTACCGGGACAGACGAAAAACTGTTTTTT. This gives the protein CAISTGTDEKLFF.

The chain links TRBV6-4 to TRBJ1-2; perhaps TRBD1 as D (5 bases). The germline CDR1 and CDR2 sequences are MRHNA and SNTAGT. The CDR3 is 16 residues long. V was clipped by 5 bases and J by 3 bases, with 19 bases between them. This chain's CDR3 is CASSQTVGGGDYGYTF. The CDR3, as DNA: TGTGCCAGCAGTCAGACAGTCGGCGGTGGGGACTATGGCTACACCTTC.

The chain employs TRBV9 and TRBJ1-4, with 8 bases identical to TRBD1. V dropped 3 bases and J dropped 7; count of bases not matched to a gene: 8. Per germline, CDR1 SGDLS and CDR2 YYNGEE. The CDR3 runs to 15 residues. The CDR3 nucleotides read TGTGCCAGCAGCGCGGGGACAGGTTGGTCTGAAAAACTGTTTTTT. This sequence encodes CASSAGTGWSEKLFF. Variable domain in full (rest from reference TRBV9 and TRBJ1-4): DSGVTQTPKHLITATGQRVTLRCSPRSGDLSVYWYQQSLDQGLQFLIQYYNGEERAKGNILERFSAQQFPDLHSELNLSSLELGDSALYFCASSAGTGWSEKLFFGSGTQLSVL.

The chain links TRBV5-1 to TRBJ2-1, with 7 positions matching TRBD2. Germline V lookup: CDR1 SGHRS, CDR2 YFSETQ. V gave up 5 bases and J gave up 4 bases; unmatched junction bases: 6. The CDR3 contains 14 residues. CDR3 protein: CASRSAGLYNEQFF. Here the CDR3 DNA reads TGCGCCAGCAGATCAGCGGGACTTTACAATGAGCAGTTCTTC.

The rearrangement links TRBV6-5 to TRBJ2-2; D is possibly TRBD1 (7 bases). V was trimmed by 6 bases and J by 9 bases, leaving 17 bases between them. Germline values: CDR1 MNHEY, CDR2 SVGAGI. The CDR3 is made up of 14 amino acids. CDR3 coding DNA: TGTGCCAGCAGACCCGGGACAGCGGGCCGGGAGCTGTTTTTT. Its protein is CASRPGTAGRELFF.

V is TRBV2 and J is TRBJ2-2, with TRBD2 matching 13 bases. V trimming: 5 bases; J trimming: 6 bases; junction bases outside the gene matches: 9. From germline, CDR1 is SNHLY and CDR2 FYNNEI. This CDR3 spans 17 amino acids. The CDR3 reads CASSSGLAGARAGELFF. CDR3 sequence (DNA): TGTGCCAGCAGTTCTGGACTAGCGGGGGCCAGGGCCGGGGAGCTGTTTTTT.

This CDR3 reads CASSGGRTSDTQYF. The CDR3 nucleotides are TGTGCCAGCAGCGGGGGGCGTACCTCAGATACGCAGTATTTT. The chain joins TRBV9 to TRBJ2-3, with D tentatively TRBD1 (6 bases). In germline, CDR1 is SGDLS, CDR2 YYNGEE. V lost 3 bases and J 4 bases, leaving 12 bases between the germline ends. The CDR3 covers 14 residues. Supplemented by reference TRBV9 and TRBJ2-3, the full variable domain reads DSGVTQTPKHLITATGQRVTLRCSPRSGDLSVYWYQQSLDQGLQFLIQYYNGEERAKGNILERFSAQQFPDLHSELNLSSLELGDSALYFCASSGGRTSDTQYFGPGTRLTVL.

The chain joins TRBV28 to TRBJ1-5, with TRBD1 matching 7 bases. Losses at the gene ends were 5 bases for V and 2 bases for J; bases not matched to a gene: 3. The CDR3 length is 14 residues. The germline V gene encodes CDR1 MDHEN and CDR2 SYDVKM. Here the CDR3 reads CASSPGQGNQPQHF. In DNA form, the CDR3 reads TGTGCCAGCAGTCCCGGACAGGGCAATCAGCCCCAGCATTTT.

The genes are TRBV18 and TRBJ1-2; D is possibly TRBD1 (5 bases). Per germline, CDR1 KGHSH and CDR2 LQKENI. Trimming stripped 1 base from V and 1 base from J, with 7 bases between. The CDR3 covers 14 residues. The CDR3, as DNA: TGTGCCAGCTCACCACGGGACTTTAACTATGGCTACACCTTC. As protein: CASSPRDFNYGYTF.

The chain uses TRBV5-1 and TRBJ1-3; the match to TRBD1 covers 7 bases. Germline V lookup: CDR1 SGHRS, CDR2 YFSETQ. CDR3 length equals 14 residues. V dropped 7 bases and J dropped 0; count of bases not matched to a gene: 4. DNA for the CDR3: TGCGCCAGCTCTACAGGGGACTCTGGAAACACCATATATTTT. This encodes CASSTGDSGNTIYF.

The chain recombines TRBV5-4 with TRBJ2-7; weak D call: TRBD2 (6 bases). Germline values: CDR1 SGHNT, CDR2 YYREEE (reference sequence). V lost 0 bases and J 3 bases, leaving 13 bases between the germline ends. The CDR3 loop spans 15 amino acids. This CDR3 reads CASSLAGVLGYEQYF. The CDR3 bases are TGTGCCAGCAGCTTGGCGGGAGTGCTTGGCTACGAGCAGTACTTC.

The V call is TRBV2, the J call TRBJ1-4; the D gene is possibly TRBD1 (6 bases). This CDR3 region has 14 residues. Germline values: CDR1 SNHLY, CDR2 FYNNEI. The germline V and J ends were trimmed by 5 bases and 2 bases, with 9 bases remaining between them. DNA for the CDR3: TGTGCCAGCAGTAACAGGGACACTAATGAAAAACTGTTTTTT. This encodes CASSNRDTNEKLFF.

This chain joins TRBV7-8 and TRBJ1-1; no clear D gene. Germline V CDR1 and CDR2: SGHVS, FQNEAQ. This CDR3 comprises 14 residues. The V and J ends lost 1 base and 3 bases respectively, with 9 bases between them. The CDR3 is CASSLESGYTEAFF. The CDR3 DNA sequence: TGTGCCAGCAGCTTAGAGTCGGGGTACACTGAAGCTTTCTTT.

The V and J genes are TRBV5-1 and TRBJ2-1; weak D call: TRBD1 (6 bases). Germline assignment: CDR1 SGHRS and CDR2 YFSETQ. V gave up 1 base and J gave up 6 bases, with 14 bases separating them. The CDR3 is 15 amino acids. The DNA of the CDR3 is TGCGCCAGCAGCTTGTTGTCAGGGGCTGGCAATGAGCAGTTCTTC. Translated, it gives CASSLLSGAGNEQFF.

This chain joins TRBV24-1 and TRBJ2-5, with 8 bases lining up with TRBD2. CDR3 length: 16 residues. V lost 2 bases, J lost 2 bases, and 6 bases stayed unmatched. CDR1 is KGHDR, CDR2 SFDVKD, per germline. For the CDR3, the DNA is TGTGCCACCAGTGATTGGCGGGGGGAGGGGCAAGAGACCCAGTACTTC. It codes for CATSDWRGEGQETQYF.

In regard to this clone: The sample contains more than one DNA sequence encoding this CDR3. The CDR3, as DNA: TGTGCCAGCAGTGAACGCCAGGGCGATTATGGCTACACCTTC. Protein: CASSERQGDYGYTF. The V and J genes are TRBV6-1 and TRBJ1-2, with a tentative D call TRBD1 (5 bases). The V and J ends lost 2 bases and 5 bases respectively, with 12 bases between them. In germline, CDR1 is MNHNS, CDR2 SASEGT. This CDR3 is built from 14 residues.

The table lists this clone with a count of one. The rearrangement uses TRBV7-9 and TRBJ2-7; 12 nucleotides line up with TRBD2. The junction had 7 bases not matched to a gene; V was cut back by 4 bases and J by 6 bases. CDR3 length: 15 residues. Germline V CDR1 and CDR2: SEHNR, FQNEAQ (reference sequence). In DNA, the CDR3 is TGTGCCAGCAGCTCTAGCGGGAGGGAGGTTGGCGAGCAGTACTTC. It specifies CASSSSGREVGEQYF.

Only a few counts were recorded for this clone. V and J are TRBV2 and TRBJ1-6, with unresolved D. The V and J ends lost 1 base and 4 bases respectively, with 8 bases between them. Per the germline V gene, CDR1 is SNHLY and CDR2 is FYNNEI. The CDR3 extends over 15 amino acids. The CDR3 sequence is CASSEGPGYNSPLHF. CDR3 nucleotides: TGTGCCAGCAGTGAAGGTCCCGGTTATAATTCACCCCTCCACTTT. Full variable domain (remainder filled in from reference TRBV2 and TRBJ1-6): EPEVTQTPSHQVTQMGQEVILRCVPISNHLYFYWYRQILGQKVEFLVSFYNNEISEKSEIFDDQFSVERPDGSNFTLKIRSTKLEDSAMYFCASSEGPGYNSPLHFGNGTRLTVT.

In regard to this clone: A read error may produce the germline difference seen at one junction end. The chain recombines TRBV5-4 with TRBJ2-7; weak D call: TRBD1 (6 bases). There are 14 residues in the CDR3. Germline loops: CDR1 SGHNT, CDR2 YYREEE (reference sequence). The CDR3 here is CASGLGAQSYEQYF. The CDR3 bases are TGTGCCAGCGGCTTGGGGGCGCAAAGCTACGAGCAGTACTTC.

The chain carries TRBV6-5 and TRBJ2-5; 9 bases line up with TRBD2. The trim removed 2 bases at V and 5 bases at J, leaving 6 bases unmatched. The CDR3 runs 15 residues. The germline V gene encodes CDR1 MNHEY and CDR2 SVGAGI. This CDR3 reads CASSYGGGRVETQYF. The CDR3 DNA reads TGTGCCAGCAGTTACGGAGGCGGGAGGGTGGAGACCCAGTACTTC.

The V and J genes are TRBV19 and TRBJ2-5; 9 positions match TRBD1. CDR1 LNHDA and CDR2 SQIVND come from the germline V gene (reference sequence). J lost 4 bases, V lost 1 base, and 4 bases had no gene match. CDR3 length: 15 residues. CDR3 residues: CASSIVGTGTETQYF. The CDR3 DNA reads as TGTGCCAGTAGTATAGTCGGGACAGGGACAGAGACCCAGTACTTC.

The CDR3 spells CASTRTGLNTEAFF. The CDR3 DNA follows: TGCGCCAGCACACGGACAGGGCTGAACACTGAAGCTTTCTTT. The chain employs TRBV5-1 and TRBJ1-1; TRBD1 aligns across 8 bases. Trimming removed 6 bases from V and 0 bases from J; junction bases left unmatched: 4. The CDR3 is 14 residues long. Germline V CDR1 and CDR2: SGHRS, YFSETQ.